This T cell receptor (beta chain) was sequenced for a study of blood T cell repertoires in COVID-19. About the study: The United States, Italy and Spain provided the acute and convalescent COVID-19 samples. Sample material is recorded as cDNA or gDNA derived from T cells, B-cell-depleted T cells, or PBMCs.

Per the authors' pipeline: Researchers report that nucleated cell counts were estimated from reference gene primer amplification. Some clones are missing from TCRdb's copy, which holds only in-frame ones; the method was immunoSEQ multiplex PCR. V and J calls and clone size come straight from that table; D and trimming were deduced from the DNA. Of about 180,000 clones in the sample, 83% are singletons; the top ten hold 1.5%. CDR1 LGHNA and CDR2 YSLEER come from the germline V gene. Germline trimming cut 0 bases from V and 0 bases from J; bases unmatched to any gene: 7. The CDR3 sequence is 19 residues long.

V and J are TRBV4-3 and TRBJ2-7; 14 nucleotides line up with TRBD2. Sequenced material: peripheral blood. The clonotype was recovered from a human donor in a cohort sampled during active COVID-19. CDR3 in amino acids: CASSQDPVGTSGSSYEQYF. The CDR3 DNA reads TGCGCCAGCAGCCAAGATCCAGTTGGGACTAGCGGGAGCTCCTACGAGCAGTACTTC.